The 21 T cell receptor beta chains in this list originate from one sample, sequenced in a study of CD8 T cells in ankylosing spondylitis. TCRdb redid the calling of the 5' RACE reads with MiXCR, one entry per CDR3 protein. The table includes some 120,000 distinct CDR3 sequences, roughly an eighth detected once. The specimen sequenced was blood, either unsorted or a sorted T cell fraction (not recorded which). The receptors originated from a female donor with ankylosing spondylitis or in good health (not recorded which).

This clonotype was seen repeatedly, ten times or more. The V gene is TRBV12-3 or TRBV12-4, the J gene TRBJ2-5; D is undetermined. V lost 0 bases, J lost 3 bases, and 14 bases lay in between. The CDR3 loop spans 16 amino acids. The CDR3 DNA is TGTGCCAGCAGTTTAGCAGGAGACGCGGCAAAAGAGACCCAGTACTTC. Protein: CASSLAGDAAKETQYF.

In this sample, this clonotype turned up many times. This sequence joins TRBV20-1 and TRBJ2-6; TRBD1 matches 7 bases. The CDR3 totals 15 residues. J gave up 2 bases and V 6 bases, and 7 bases lay outside the gene matches. Germline CDR1 and CDR2: DFQATT and SNEGSKA (reference sequence). The CDR3 loop is CSALNRGTGANVLTF. The CDR3 DNA is TGCAGTGCGCTAAACAGGGGTACTGGGGCCAACGTCCTGACTTTC.

This clonotype was recorded many times. The gene calls are TRBV7-9 and TRBJ2-3; D is possibly TRBD1 or TRBD2 (6 bases each). Germline V lookup: CDR1 SEHNR, CDR2 FQNEAQ (reference sequence). V was shortened by 4 bases and J by 2 bases, with 16 bases between the two germline ends. This CDR3 is built from 16 residues. CDR3 amino acids: CASSSRGGLATDTQYF. The DNA for the CDR3 is TGTGCCAGCAGCTCCAGAGGGGGGCTGGCCACAGATACGCAGTATTTT.

This clonotype showed up just a few times. V usage is TRBV7-9 and J usage is TRBJ1-5, with a weak D call TRBD1 (5 bases). CDR1 SEHNR and CDR2 FQNEAQ come from the germline V gene (reference sequence). This CDR3 contains 15 residues. Between the trimmed V and J ends, which lost 1 base and 1 base, there was a span of 8 bases. The CDR3: CASSLGDASNQPQHF. CDR3 bases: TGTGCCAGCAGCTTAGGGGACGCCAGCAATCAGCCCCAGCATTTT.

This clonotype was picked up a small number of times. The chain joins TRBV5-8 to TRBJ2-3, with 7 bases that match TRBD1. With 5 bases clipped from V and 5 bases from J, the junction kept 5 bases outside the gene matches. The CDR3 consists of 13 residues. CDR1 and CDR2 from the germline V gene are SGHTS and YDEGEE. The CDR3 loop is CASSWDREDTQYF. The CDR3 DNA sequence: TGTGCCAGCAGTTGGGACAGAGAAGATACGCAGTATTTT. Full variable domain (remainder filled in from reference TRBV5-8 and TRBJ2-3): EAGVTQSPTHLIKTRGQQATLRCSPISGHTSVYWYQQALGLGLQFLLWYDEGEERNRGNFPPRFSGRQFPNYSSELNVNALELEDSALYLCASSWDREDTQYFGPGTRLTVL.

The chain combines TRBV15 with TRBJ2-6; D call uncertain. The CDR3 loop spans 16 amino acids. Trimming shortened V by 4 bases and J by 0 bases, and 10 bases separated the two germline ends. Germline lookup yields CDR1 LNHNV and CDR2 YYDKDF (reference sequence). CDR3 nucleotide sequence: TGTGCCACCAGCACCACAATGGTCTCTGGGGCCAACGTCCTGACTTTC. Translated: CATSTTMVSGANVLTF.

This clonotype has at least ten counts. The gene calls are TRBV9 and TRBJ2-3, with D perhaps matching TRBD2 (6 bases). Trimming cost V 8 bases and J 0 bases, with 22 bases left between them. The germline V gene has CDR1 SGDLS and CDR2 YYNGEE. The CDR3 loop spans 17 amino acids. The CDR3 DNA sequence: TGTGCCAGTTCCAACTCGGAGGCTAGCGCTAGCACAGATACGCAGTATTTT. It translates to CASSNSEASASTDTQYF.

This clonotype was detected a few times. The chain recombines TRBV5-1 with TRBJ2-1; TRBD2 matches at 9 bases. V lost 7 bases and J lost 0; bases outside the gene matches: 5. Germline loops: CDR1 SGHRS, CDR2 YFSETQ. This CDR3 is built from 15 residues. The CDR3 region has the DNA TGCGCCAGCTATGTTAGCGGGAGCTCCTACAATGAGCAGTTCTTC. Translating it yields CASYVSGSSYNEQFF.

This clonotype was found a few times. The chain links TRBV5-1 to TRBJ1-4, with D unresolved. Trimming pared 0 bases from V and 2 bases from J, leaving 8 bases between. In germline, CDR1 is SGHRS, CDR2 YFSETQ. The CDR3 is made up of 15 amino acids. The CDR3 is CASSLESRTNEKLFF. The CDR3 nucleotides are TGCGCCAGCAGCTTGGAATCCCGGACTAATGAAAAACTGTTTTTT.

This clonotype was detected a few times. The chain has TRBV2 and TRBJ1-1; D perhaps matches TRBD1 (6 bases). Looked up from germline, CDR1 is SNHLY and CDR2 is FYNNEI. V lost 7 bases to trimming and J lost 1 base, with 10 bases between them. CDR3 length: 13 residues. CDR3 loop: CASKDRENTEAFF. The CDR3 DNA follows: TGTGCCAGCAAGGACAGAGAGAACACTGAAGCTTTCTTT.

The chain carries TRBV9 and TRBJ1-5; D uncertain. The CDR3 runs 14 residues. In germline, CDR1 is SGDLS, CDR2 YYNGEE. V lost 4 bases and J lost 2, with 10 bases in between. The CDR3 protein is CASSPGYRNQPQHF. The CDR3 DNA follows: TGTGCCAGCAGCCCCGGTTACCGCAATCAGCCCCAGCATTTT.

This clonotype was detected a few times. The chain has TRBV2 and TRBJ1-2; TRBD1 agrees at 9 bases. Germline V lookup: CDR1 SNHLY, CDR2 FYNNEI. The ends lost 6 bases at V and 2 bases at J; junction bases unmatched: 4. The CDR3 is made up of 14 amino acids. The CDR3 loop reads CASSAGTGNYGYTF. The CDR3 nucleotides are TGTGCCAGCAGCGCCGGGACAGGGAACTATGGCTACACCTTC. The full variable domain, its missing parts supplied by reference TRBV2 and TRBJ1-2, is EPEVTQTPSHQVTQMGQEVILRCVPISNHLYFYWYRQILGQKVEFLVSFYNNEISEKSEIFDDQFSVERPDGSNFTLKIRSTKLEDSAMYFCASSAGTGNYGYTFGSGTRLTVV.

This clonotype was recorded at least ten times. The chain carries TRBV29-1 and TRBJ2-2; 14 bases fit TRBD2. J gave up 5 bases and V 6 bases, and 8 bases lay outside the gene matches. The CDR3 loop spans 16 amino acids. Per germline, CDR1 SQVTM and CDR2 ANQGSEA. The CDR3 region is CSVKTGLAGETGELFF. DNA for the CDR3: TGCAGCGTGAAGACGGGACTAGCGGGAGAGACCGGGGAGCTGTTTTTT.

In this sample, this clonotype turned up many times. The V and J genes are TRBV5-1 and TRBJ2-1, with 10 nucleotides matching TRBD2. The CDR3 has 16 residues. J was trimmed by 3 bases and V by 4 bases; bases with no gene match: 7. Germline lookup yields CDR1 SGHRS and CDR2 YFSETQ. As DNA, the CDR3 is TGCGCCAGCAGCCCTCCGGGACTAGCGTTCTACAATGAGCAGTTCTTC. Translating gives CASSPPGLAFYNEQFF.

In its sample, this clonotype was seen a few times. The V gene is TRBV5-1, the J gene TRBJ1-1; 11 nucleotides line up with TRBD1. The CDR3 totals 16 residues. The trim removed 5 bases at V and 1 base at J, leaving 7 bases unmatched. Germline assignment: CDR1 SGHRS and CDR2 YFSETQ. CDR3 bases: TGCGCCAGCAGACCCGGACAGGGGGCTGGGAACACTGAAGCTTTCTTT. It specifies CASRPGQGAGNTEAFF.

The rearrangement links TRBV9 to TRBJ2-5, with 10 positions matching TRBD2. With 0 bases clipped from V and 5 bases from J, the junction kept 7 bases outside the gene matches. The CDR3 is 16 amino acids. The germline gives CDR1 SGDLS, CDR2 YYNGEE. This CDR3 is CASSVGLAGVGETQYF. The CDR3 DNA sequence: TGTGCCAGCAGCGTAGGGCTAGCGGGAGTAGGCGAGACCCAGTACTTC.

This clonotype has ten or more counts. The genes are TRBV12-3 or TRBV12-4 and TRBJ1-2; D gene uncertain. CDR3 length equals 13 residues. V dropped 1 base and J dropped 2 bases, with 5 bases sitting between them. The CDR3: CASSLGQNYGYTF. In DNA form, the CDR3 reads TGTGCCAGCAGTTTAGGTCAGAACTATGGCTACACCTTC.

The chain couples TRBV7-3 to TRBJ2-1, with D hard to call. CDR3 length: 14 residues. The germline V gene encodes CDR1 SGHTA and CDR2 FQGTGA. V was cut by 2 bases and J by 1 base, with 6 bases left in between. The CDR3 reads CASSLRPSYNEQFF. The CDR3 DNA is TGTGCCAGCAGCTTACGCCCTTCCTACAATGAGCAGTTCTTC.

The rearrangement links TRBV20-1 to TRBJ2-1; the D gene is possibly TRBD2 (5 bases). This CDR3 is built from 13 residues. V lost 6 bases and J lost 3, with 12 bases in between. The germline gives CDR1 DFQATT, CDR2 SNEGSKA (reference sequence). The CDR3 region is CSAPGVDYNEQFF. CDR3 DNA: TGCAGTGCACCCGGGGTGGACTACAATGAGCAGTTCTTC.

J is TRBJ2-4 and V is TRBV12-3 or TRBV12-4; TRBD2 might be the D (6 bases). This CDR3 contains 14 residues. Trimming pared 6 bases from V and 3 bases from J, leaving 12 bases between. In nucleotides, the CDR3 is TGTGCCAGCAGACCGCGGGGTGGCAAAAACATTCAGTACTTC. It is translated as CASRPRGGKNIQYF.

This clonotype was observed a handful of times. The chain joins TRBV5-6 to TRBJ1-1; D gene ambiguous. Trimming shortened V by 4 bases and J by 1 base, and 5 bases separated the two germline ends. Germline CDR1 is SGHDT and CDR2 is YYEEEE. The CDR3 spans 12 residues. The CDR3 DNA sequence: TGTGCCAGCAGCCGAAAGAACACTGAAGCTTTCTTT. Protein product: CASSRKNTEAFF.